What follows is one TCR beta chain and its context. This clone showed up just once. The antigen it binds to is not known. Per-nucleotide qualities are absent, and no much larger clonotype sits a single base away. This sample is drawn from a study of blood T cell repertoires in COVID-19 (TCRdb year 2020). Some background on the complete study: Samples covering the acute and convalescent phases of COVID-19 were provided by collaborators in the United States, Italy and Spain. The prospective study material was composed of cDNA or gDNA derived from T cells, B-cell-depleted T cells, or PBMCs. Deeply sampled blood TCRbeta repertoires from subjects exposed to, actively infected with, or recovered from COVID-19 were included in the dataset. The repertoires were made available in a free public database intended to serve as a resource for research on the immune response to SARS-CoV-2. Samples came from the ongoing ImmuneRACE study (first 160 participants) plus 1,254 subjects from 6 global collaborators. Nearly every sample came with metadata listing a de-identified subject ID, COVID-19 status, age in years and sex. HLA class I and class II types, where available, came from metadata supplied by the sample provider rather than from assay-based typing.

Whole blood was collected in K2EDTA tubes by collaborating institutions according to the institutions' own protocols. For TCRbeta analysis, collaborator samples were shipped as frozen whole blood, as isolated PBMCs, or as DNA extracted from either sample type. TCRbeta CDR3 regions were amplified from genomic DNA by means of the immunoSEQ Assay, a bias-controlled multiplex PCR. Per the original workflow: Nucleated cell counts per sample were estimated from amplification of reference gene primers within the assay. To quantify the absolute abundance of each unique TCRbeta CDR3 rearrangement, sequence reads were collapsed and filtered. For each sample, productive Simpson clonality was calculated by taking the square root of Simpson's diversity index across productive rearrangements. TCRdb retrieved this table from immuneACCESS and kept in-frame rearrangements only. Not all clones are present; in checked studies, unresolved V genes account for under half, and no reason is known for the remainder. That table supplies the V and J calls and clone size; D and trimming were determined from the DNA. Here the sample has about 210,000 clones; more than 75% occur a single time. The ten largest make up 9.5% to 15% of the sample.

The CDR3 sequence holds 13 residues, the cysteine and phenylalanine included. The sequence is cut down to CDR3 DNA, 39 bases in frame from base 1. V is cut by 0 bases and J by 7 bases, and the space between the germline ends is 9 bases. CDR1 and CDR2 were assigned from the germline V gene as MNHNS and SASEGT. Summary of the overall study and its limitations: Clinical and demographic metadata were provided uncurated, with the amount varying by source and participant.

The sequence was obtained from a woman aged 40 to 55 with acute or convalescent COVID-19. Rearrangement joined TRBV6-1 to TRBJ1-1, with an unclear D gene assignment. Material: peripheral blood. At the DNA level, the sequence is TGTGCCAGCAGTGAAGCCCCGACATTTGAAGCTTTCTTT. It specifies CASSEAPTFEAFF.